Reported below is one TCR beta chain. Its antigen remains unknown. Every sample gave at least 5 micrograms of total RNA when it was extracted. Combining a sample-barcoded 5' primer with a J-beta primer mix, a second PCR ran for about 7 to 12 cycles. All cDNA molecules were each tagged by a template-switch adaptor with 12 random nucleotides. Per-sample output comprised a minimum of 2.5 million paired-end reads containing CDR3. Using its own MiXCR run on the 5' RACE reads, TCRdb lists one record per CDR3 protein. The profile shows about 1.5 million distinct CDR3 sequences, about 45% of them singletons. The data stem from a study of blood T cells in healthy people across ages. Study-wide results and caveats: CMV infection status of these donors was not known.

The CDR3 totals 12 residues. With 8 bases clipped from V and 7 bases from J, the junction kept 6 bases outside the gene matches. Germline V lookup: CDR1 GTSNPN, CDR2 SVGIG (reference sequence). This clonotype was sampled from a woman between 18 and 29 years old in good health. The sample taken for sequencing was blood. This rearrangement joins TRBV30 to TRBJ2-1; 9 positions agree with TRBD1. CDR3 sequence reads: CASYGQGNEQFF. CDR3 DNA: TGTGCCAGCTACGGACAGGGGAATGAGCAGTTCTTC.